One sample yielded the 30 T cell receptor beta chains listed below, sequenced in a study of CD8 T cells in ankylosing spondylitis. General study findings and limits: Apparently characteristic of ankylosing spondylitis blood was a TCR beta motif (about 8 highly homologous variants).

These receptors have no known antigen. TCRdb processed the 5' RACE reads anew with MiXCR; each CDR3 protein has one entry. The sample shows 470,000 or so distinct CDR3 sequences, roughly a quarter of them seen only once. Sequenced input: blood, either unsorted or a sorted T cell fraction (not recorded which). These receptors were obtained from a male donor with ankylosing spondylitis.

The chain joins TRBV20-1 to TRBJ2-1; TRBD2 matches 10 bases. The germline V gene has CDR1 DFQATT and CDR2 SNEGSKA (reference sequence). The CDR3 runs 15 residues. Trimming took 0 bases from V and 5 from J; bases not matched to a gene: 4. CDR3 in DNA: TGCAGTGCTAGAGATCCCCTAGCGGGAGACAATGAGCAGTTCTTC. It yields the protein CSARDPLAGDNEQFF.

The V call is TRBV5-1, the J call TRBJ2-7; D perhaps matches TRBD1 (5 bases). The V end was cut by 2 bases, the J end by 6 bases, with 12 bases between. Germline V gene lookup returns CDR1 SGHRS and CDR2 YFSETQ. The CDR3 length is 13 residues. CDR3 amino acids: CASSLGAMSEQYF. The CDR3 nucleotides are TGCGCCAGCAGCTTAGGGGCGATGAGCGAGCAGTACTTC. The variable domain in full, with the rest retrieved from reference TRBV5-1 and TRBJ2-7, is KAGVTQTPRYLIKTRGQQVTLSCSPISGHRSVSWYQQTPGQGLQFLFEYFSETQRNKGNFPGRFSGRQFSNSRSEMNVSTLELGDSALYLCASSLGAMSEQYFGPGTRLTVT.

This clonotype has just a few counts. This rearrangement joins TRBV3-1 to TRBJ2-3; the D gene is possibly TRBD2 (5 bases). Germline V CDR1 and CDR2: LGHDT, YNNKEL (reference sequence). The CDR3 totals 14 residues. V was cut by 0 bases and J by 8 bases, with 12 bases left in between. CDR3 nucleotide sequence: TGTGCCAGCAGCCAAGATCTGGCCCGGGGTACGCAGTATTTT. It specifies CASSQDLARGTQYF.

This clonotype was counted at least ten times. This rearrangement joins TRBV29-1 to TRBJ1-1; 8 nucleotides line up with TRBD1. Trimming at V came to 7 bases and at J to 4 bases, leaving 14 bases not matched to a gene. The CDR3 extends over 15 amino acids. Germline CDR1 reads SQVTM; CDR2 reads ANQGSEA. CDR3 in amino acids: CSAREAGGKSTEAFF. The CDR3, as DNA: TGCAGCGCCCGGGAGGCAGGGGGCAAGAGCACTGAAGCTTTCTTT.

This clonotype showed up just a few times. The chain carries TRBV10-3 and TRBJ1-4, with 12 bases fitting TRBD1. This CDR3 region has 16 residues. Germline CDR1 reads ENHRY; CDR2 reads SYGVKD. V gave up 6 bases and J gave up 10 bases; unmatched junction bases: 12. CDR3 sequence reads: CAISAGTGGDFGKLFF. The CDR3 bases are TGTGCCATCAGCGCCGGGACAGGGGGCGACTTCGGAAAACTGTTTTTT.

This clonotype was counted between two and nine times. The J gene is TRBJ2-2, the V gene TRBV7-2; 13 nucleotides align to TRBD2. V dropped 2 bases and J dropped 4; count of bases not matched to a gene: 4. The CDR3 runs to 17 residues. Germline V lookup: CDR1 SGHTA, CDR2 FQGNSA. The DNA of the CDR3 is TGTGCCAGCAGCTTACGAACTAGCGGGAGGGCCACCGGGGAGCTGTTTTTT. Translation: CASSLRTSGRATGELFF.

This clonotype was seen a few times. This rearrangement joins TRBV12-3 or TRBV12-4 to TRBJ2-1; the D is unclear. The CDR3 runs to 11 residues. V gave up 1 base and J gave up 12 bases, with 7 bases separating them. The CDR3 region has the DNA TGTGCCAGCAGTTTAGGCGTTGGGCAGTTCTTC. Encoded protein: CASSLGVGQFF.

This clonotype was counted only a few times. For the CDR3, the DNA is TGCAGTCAGGACAGGGGTGGCTATGGCTACACCTTC. Protein sequence: CSQDRGGYGYTF. This chain joins TRBV20-1 and TRBJ1-2; 9 bases match TRBD1. Germline lookup yields CDR1 DFQATT and CDR2 SNEGSKA (reference sequence). CDR3 length: 12 residues. V dropped 8 bases and J dropped 4; count of bases not matched to a gene: 5.

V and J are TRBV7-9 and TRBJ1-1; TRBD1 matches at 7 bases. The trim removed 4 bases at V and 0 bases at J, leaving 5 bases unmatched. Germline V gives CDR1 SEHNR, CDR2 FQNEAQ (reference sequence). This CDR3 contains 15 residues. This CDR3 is CASSSGDSMNTEAFF. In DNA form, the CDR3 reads TGTGCCAGCAGCTCTGGGGACAGCATGAACACTGAAGCTTTCTTT.

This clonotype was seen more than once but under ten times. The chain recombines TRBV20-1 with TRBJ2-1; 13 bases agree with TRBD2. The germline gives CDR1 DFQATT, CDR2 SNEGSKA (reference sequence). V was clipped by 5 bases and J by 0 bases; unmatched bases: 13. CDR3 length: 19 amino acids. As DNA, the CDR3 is TGCAGTGCTTCACGGACTAGCGGGAGAGGGGGTCGCTCCTACAATGAGCAGTTCTTC. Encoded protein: CSASRTSGRGGRSYNEQFF.

In DNA, the CDR3 is TGTGCCAGCAGCCCAGAGATCGGACTGGCAGGAGGATCAGATACGCAGTATTTT. Encoded protein: CASSPEIGLAGGSDTQYF. The chain links TRBV3-1 to TRBJ2-3; D is possibly TRBD2 (5 bases). The CDR3 extends over 18 amino acids. The germline V gene encodes CDR1 LGHDT and CDR2 YNNKEL (reference sequence). V was shortened by 4 bases and J by 4 bases, with 24 bases between the two germline ends.

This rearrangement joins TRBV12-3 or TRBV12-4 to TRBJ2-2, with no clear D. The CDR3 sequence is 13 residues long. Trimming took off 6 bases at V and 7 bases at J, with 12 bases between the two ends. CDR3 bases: TGTGCCAGCAGCGCAGGTCAGGTCGGGGAGCTGTTTTTT. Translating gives CASSAGQVGELFF.

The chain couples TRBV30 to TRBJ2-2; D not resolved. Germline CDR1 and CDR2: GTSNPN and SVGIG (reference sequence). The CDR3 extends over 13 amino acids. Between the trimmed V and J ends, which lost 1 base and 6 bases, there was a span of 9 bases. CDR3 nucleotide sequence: TGTGCCTGGAGTGCCGAAAGGTCCGGGGAGCTGTTTTTT. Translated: CAWSAERSGELFF.

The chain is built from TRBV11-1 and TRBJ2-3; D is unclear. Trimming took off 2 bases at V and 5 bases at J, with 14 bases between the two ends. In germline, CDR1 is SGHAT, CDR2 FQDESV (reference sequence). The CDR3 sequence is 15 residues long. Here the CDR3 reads CASSLSGPPGDTQYF. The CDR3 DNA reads TGTGCCAGCAGCTTATCTGGGCCTCCTGGAGATACGCAGTATTTT.

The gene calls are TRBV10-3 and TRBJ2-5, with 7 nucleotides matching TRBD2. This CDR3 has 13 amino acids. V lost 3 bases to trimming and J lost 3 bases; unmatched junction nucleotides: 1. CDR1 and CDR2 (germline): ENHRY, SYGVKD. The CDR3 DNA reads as TGTGCCATCAGTGATGCGGGAGAAGAGACCCAGTACTTC. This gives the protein CAISDAGEETQYF.

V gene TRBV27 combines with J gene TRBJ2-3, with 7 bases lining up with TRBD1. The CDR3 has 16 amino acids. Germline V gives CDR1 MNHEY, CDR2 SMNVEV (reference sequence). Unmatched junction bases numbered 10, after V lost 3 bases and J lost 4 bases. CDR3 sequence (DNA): TGTGCCAGCAGTTTGAAGGGGGCCGACACGTCAGATACGCAGTATTTT. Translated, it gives CASSLKGADTSDTQYF.

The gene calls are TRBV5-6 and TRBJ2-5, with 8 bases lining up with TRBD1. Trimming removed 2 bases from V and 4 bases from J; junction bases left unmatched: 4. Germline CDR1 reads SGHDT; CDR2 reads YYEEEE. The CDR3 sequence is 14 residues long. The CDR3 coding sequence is TGTGCCAGCAGCTTCTCAGGGGGCGTAGAGACCCAGTACTTC. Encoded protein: CASSFSGGVETQYF.

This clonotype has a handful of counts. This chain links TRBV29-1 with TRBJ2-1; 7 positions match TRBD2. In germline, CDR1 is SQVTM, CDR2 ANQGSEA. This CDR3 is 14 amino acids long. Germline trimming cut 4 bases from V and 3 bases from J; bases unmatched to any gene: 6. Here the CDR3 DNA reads TGCAGCGTTGGATGGGGCGGGAGCTACAATGAGCAGTTCTTC. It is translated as CSVGWGGSYNEQFF.

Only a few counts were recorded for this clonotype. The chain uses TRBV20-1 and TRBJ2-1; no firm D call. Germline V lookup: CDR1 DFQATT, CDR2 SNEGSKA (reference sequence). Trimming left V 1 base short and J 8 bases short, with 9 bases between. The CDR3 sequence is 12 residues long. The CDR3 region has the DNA TGCAGTGCTAGAGCCGCCGGCGATGAGCAGTTCTTC. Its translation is CSARAAGDEQFF.

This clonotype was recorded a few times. CDR3 sequence (DNA): TGTGCCAGCAGCTGGGGGGGAGAGAACACTGAAGCTTTCTTT. Its protein is CASSWGGENTEAFF. The V gene is TRBV5-6, the J gene TRBJ1-1, with D perhaps matching TRBD1 (5 bases). Germline-derived CDR1 and CDR2 are SGHDT and YYEEEE. This CDR3 is 14 amino acids long. V lost 3 bases to trimming and J lost 1 base, with 10 bases between them.

The CDR3 spells CASSRLGQGTLDGYTF. Here the CDR3 DNA reads TGTGCCAGCAGCCGCCTGGGACAGGGTACCCTAGATGGCTACACCTTC. This chain links TRBV7-8 with TRBJ1-2, with 9 bases that match TRBD1. Germline V gives CDR1 SGHVS, CDR2 FQNEAQ. CDR3 length equals 16 residues. Trimming cost V 5 bases and J 6 bases; bases outside gene matches: 13.

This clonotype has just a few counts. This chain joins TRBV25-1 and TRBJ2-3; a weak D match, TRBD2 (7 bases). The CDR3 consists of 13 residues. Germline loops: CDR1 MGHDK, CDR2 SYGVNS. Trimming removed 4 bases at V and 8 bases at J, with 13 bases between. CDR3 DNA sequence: TGTGCCAGCAGTGTGCGGGGAGGGGGTACGCAGTATTTT. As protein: CASSVRGGGTQYF.

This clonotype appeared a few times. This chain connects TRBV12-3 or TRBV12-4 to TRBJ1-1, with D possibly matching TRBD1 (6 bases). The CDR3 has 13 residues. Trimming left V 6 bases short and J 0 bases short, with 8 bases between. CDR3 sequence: CASRGQLNTEAFF. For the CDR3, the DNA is TGTGCCAGCAGAGGACAGCTGAACACTGAAGCTTTCTTT.

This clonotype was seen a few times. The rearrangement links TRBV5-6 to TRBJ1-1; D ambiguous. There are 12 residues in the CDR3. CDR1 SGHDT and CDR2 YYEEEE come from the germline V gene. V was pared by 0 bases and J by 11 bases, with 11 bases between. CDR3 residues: CASSLAHFPAFF. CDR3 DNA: TGTGCCAGCAGCTTGGCCCACTTTCCCGCTTTCTTT.

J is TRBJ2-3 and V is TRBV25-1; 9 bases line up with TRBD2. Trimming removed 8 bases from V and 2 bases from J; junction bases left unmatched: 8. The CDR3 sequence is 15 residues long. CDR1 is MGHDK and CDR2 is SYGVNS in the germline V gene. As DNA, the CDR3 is TGTGCCAGCTGCGCAAGCGGGAGGAACACAGATACGCAGTATTTT. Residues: CASCASGRNTDTQYF.

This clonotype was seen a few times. The CDR3 is CASSSPGQGAYEQYF. The CDR3 DNA reads as TGTGCCAGCAGTTCCCCGGGACAGGGGGCCTACGAGCAGTACTTC. The chain has TRBV12-3 or TRBV12-4 and TRBJ2-7; 11 nucleotides agree with TRBD1. The CDR3 runs to 15 residues. With V trimmed by 4 bases and J by 2 bases, 4 bases remained unmatched.

The CDR3 reads CSASQGTAFREQYV. CDR3 sequence (DNA): TGCAGTGCTAGCCAAGGAACGGCGTTCCGCGAGCAGTACGTC. The chain couples TRBV20-1 to TRBJ2-7, with D unresolved. Looked up from germline, CDR1 is DFQATT and CDR2 is SNEGSKA (reference sequence). Between the trimmed V and J ends, which lost 3 bases and 6 bases, there was a span of 18 bases. The CDR3 runs to 14 residues.

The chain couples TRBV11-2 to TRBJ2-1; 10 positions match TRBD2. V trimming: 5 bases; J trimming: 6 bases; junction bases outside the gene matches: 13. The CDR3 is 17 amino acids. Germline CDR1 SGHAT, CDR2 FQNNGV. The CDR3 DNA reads TGTGCCAGCAGCGAGTACCGGGGGCTAGCGGGAGTCAATGAGCAGTTCTTC. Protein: CASSEYRGLAGVNEQFF. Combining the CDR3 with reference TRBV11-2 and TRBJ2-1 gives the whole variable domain EAGVAQSPRYKIIEKRQSVAFWCNPISGHATLYWYQQILGQGPKLLIQFQNNGVVDDSQLPKDRFSAERLKGVDSTLKIQPAKLEDSAVYLCASSEYRGLAGVNEQFFGPGTRLTVL.

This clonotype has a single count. Written as DNA, the CDR3 is TGCGCCAGCAGCTTGGAAGGGGCTGCAATAACAGATACGCAGTATTTT. This translates into CASSLEGAAITDTQYF. The chain carries TRBV5-1 and TRBJ2-3, with D possibly being TRBD1 (5 bases). The CDR3 is made up of 16 amino acids. Trimming pared 0 bases from V and 3 bases from J, leaving 14 bases between. Germline assignment: CDR1 SGHRS and CDR2 YFSETQ.

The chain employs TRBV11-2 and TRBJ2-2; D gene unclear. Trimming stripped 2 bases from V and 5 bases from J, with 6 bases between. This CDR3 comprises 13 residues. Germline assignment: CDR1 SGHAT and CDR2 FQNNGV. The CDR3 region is CASSLIRTGELFF. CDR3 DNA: TGTGCCAGCAGCTTAATCCGGACCGGGGAGCTGTTTTTT.